The 21 T cell receptor beta chains presented below share a single source sample, sequenced in a study of blood T cell repertoires in COVID-19. Clones were sequenced by immunoSEQ multiplex PCR, and TCRdb holds only the in-frame ones, with some missing. The repertoire holds 45,000 to 65,000 clones, with 85% to 95% as singletons. Sequencing was performed on peripheral blood. These receptors originate from a man in his fifties with acute or convalescent COVID-19.

The chain couples TRBV30 to TRBJ2-5, with unresolved D. The CDR3 sequence is 12 residues long. With 2 bases removed from V and 7 bases from J, the gap between germline ends came to 11 bases. Germline CDR1 GTSNPN, CDR2 SVGIG (reference sequence). The CDR3 DNA reads TGTGCCTGGAGTCCTCCCCCCGGGACCCAGTACTTC. It codes for CAWSPPPGTQYF.

The table lists this clone with a count of one. The chain joins TRBV19 to TRBJ1-1; 8 nucleotides match TRBD1. This CDR3 is 14 amino acids long. CDR1 and CDR2 (germline): LNHDA, SQIVND (reference sequence). The V gene end was trimmed by 3 bases and the J gene end by 3 bases; junction bases not matched to a gene: 3. The chain's CDR3 is CASSMTGAHTEAFF. CDR3 DNA sequence: TGTGCCAGTAGTATGACAGGGGCCCACACTGAAGCTTTCTTT.

The chain uses TRBV7-8 and TRBJ1-2; tentative D call: TRBD1 (6 bases). Germline lookup yields CDR1 SGHVS and CDR2 FQNEAQ. The CDR3 runs 15 residues. Trimming stripped 1 base from V and 8 bases from J, with 17 bases between. The CDR3 DNA is TGTGCCAGCAGCTTAGGGCTACAGCTCCAGGGGGGCTACACCTTC. Protein sequence: CASSLGLQLQGGYTF.

A word on this clone: Sequence at one end of the junction differs from germline and may be a read error. V and J are TRBV5-4 and TRBJ2-1; TRBD2 matches at 10 bases. This CDR3 spans 15 amino acids. Germline V gives CDR1 SGHNT, CDR2 YYREEE (reference sequence). This chain's CDR3 is CASSSLAGARNEQFF. The CDR3 bases are TGTGCCAGCAGCTCGCTAGCGGGAGCAAGGAATGAGCAATTCTTC.

This rearrangement joins TRBV7-9 to TRBJ2-3; 8 bases align to TRBD2. Trimming at V came to 3 bases and at J to 0 bases, leaving 5 bases not matched to a gene. The CDR3 contains 16 residues. Germline V lookup: CDR1 SEHNR, CDR2 FQNEAQ (reference sequence). CDR3 sequence (DNA): TGTGCCAGCAGCTTCCGACCTAGCGGGAGCACAGATACGCAGTATTTT. Protein: CASSFRPSGSTDTQYF.

The V and J genes are TRBV5-4 and TRBJ1-1; D is unresolved. Germline assignment: CDR1 SGHNT and CDR2 YYREEE (reference sequence). V shed 4 bases and J shed 1 base, with 11 bases lying between them. The CDR3 runs to 14 residues. CDR3 residues: CASSPSPGNTEAFF. CDR3 DNA sequence: TGTGCCAGCAGCCCGTCGCCAGGGAACACTGAAGCTTTCTTT. Full variable domain (rest looked up from reference TRBV5-4 and TRBJ1-1): ETGVTQSPTHLIKTRGQQVTLRCSSQSGHNTVSWYQQALGQGPQFIFQYYREEENGRGNFPPRFSGLQFPNYSSELNVNALELDDSALYLCASSPSPGNTEAFFGQGTRLTVV.

CDR3 protein: CAWGTGGLSTGNTIYF. The DNA for the CDR3 is TGTGCCTGGGGGACAGGGGGCCTAAGTACGGGAAACACCATATATTTT. The chain recombines TRBV30 with TRBJ1-3; 12 bases map to TRBD1. The CDR3 spans 16 residues. V lost 5 bases to trimming and J lost 4 bases; unmatched junction nucleotides: 9. Looked up from germline, CDR1 is GTSNPN and CDR2 is SVGIG (reference sequence).

The CDR3 DNA reads as TGTGCCAGCAGCGTAGGGACAGACTACGAGCAGTACTTC. Encoded protein: CASSVGTDYEQYF. V usage is TRBV7-9 and J usage is TRBJ2-7; 7 bases fit TRBD1. With 5 bases clipped from V and 3 bases from J, the junction kept 4 bases outside the gene matches. Germline loops: CDR1 SEHNR, CDR2 FQNEAQ (reference sequence). The CDR3 sequence is 13 residues long.

This clone has only a few counts. V is TRBV9 and J is TRBJ2-2; perhaps TRBD2 as D (5 bases). Germline V gene lookup returns CDR1 SGDLS and CDR2 YYNGEE. CDR3 length: 15 amino acids. V was pared by 4 bases and J by 1 base, with 11 bases between. DNA for the CDR3: TGTGCCAGCAGCCCCAGCGCGGGGAACACCGGGGAGCTGTTTTTT. This encodes CASSPSAGNTGELFF. Based on the CDR3 plus reference TRBV9 and TRBJ2-2, the full variable domain is DSGVTQTPKHLITATGQRVTLRCSPRSGDLSVYWYQQSLDQGLQFLIQYYNGEERAKGNILERFSAQQFPDLHSELNLSSLELGDSALYFCASSPSAGNTGELFFGEGSRLTVL.

The chain combines TRBV11-2 with TRBJ1-4; D not certain. Germline V gene sequence: CDR1 SGHAT, CDR2 FQNNGV. V lost 5 bases and J lost 0, with 19 bases in between. This CDR3 has 18 residues. In DNA form, the CDR3 reads TGTGCCAGCAGCCCCCGCGGAGTAGTCTATGCAACTAATGAAAAACTGTTTTTT. It yields the protein CASSPRGVVYATNEKLFF.

This chain joins TRBV28 and TRBJ2-1; no clear D gene. Trimming removed 10 bases at V and 5 bases at J, with 12 bases between. CDR1 and CDR2 (germline): MDHEN, SYDVKM. The CDR3 has 12 residues. CDR3: CAIQATHNEQFF. CDR3 DNA sequence: TGTGCCATCCAGGCTACTCACAATGAGCAGTTCTTC. Supplemented by reference TRBV28 and TRBJ2-1, the full variable domain reads DVKVTQSSRYLVKRTGEKVFLECVQDMDHENMFWYRQDPGLGLRLIYFSYDVKMKEKGDIPEGYSVSREKKERFSLILESASTNQTSMYLCAIQATHNEQFFGPGTRLTVL.

The rearrangement joins TRBV7-6 to TRBJ2-5; D is unresolved. From germline, CDR1 is SGHVS and CDR2 FNYEAQ. This CDR3 is built from 14 residues. V was shortened by 0 bases and J by 0 bases, with 5 bases between the two germline ends. The CDR3 bases are TGTGCCAGCAGCTTAGCAGCCAACCAAGAGACCCAGTACTTC. Encoded protein: CASSLAANQETQYF.

The chain carries TRBV29-1 and TRBJ2-1; 9 nucleotides agree with TRBD2. This CDR3 has 14 amino acids. J was trimmed by 5 bases and V by 7 bases; bases with no gene match: 9. Germline CDR1 reads SQVTM; CDR2 reads ANQGSEA. Written as DNA, the CDR3 is TGCAGCGCCATAGCGGGAGCCGGGGACAATGAGCAGTTCTTC. Translating it yields CSAIAGAGDNEQFF.

The chain carries TRBV5-6 and TRBJ1-2; maybe TRBD1 (5 bases). CDR3 length equals 15 residues. Germline loops: CDR1 SGHDT, CDR2 YYEEEE. Trimming took off 4 bases at V and 5 bases at J, with 18 bases between the two ends. Written as DNA, the CDR3 is TGTGCCAGCAGCCCACACGGCTTCGGGGGATATGGCTACACCTTC. Protein: CASSPHGFGGYGYTF.

V and J are TRBV24-1 and TRBJ2-5; D remains ambiguous. Germline values: CDR1 KGHDR, CDR2 SFDVKD. Trimming took 2 bases from V and 4 from J, leaving 7 bases between them. The CDR3 consists of 13 residues. The CDR3 here is CATSDSPVETQYF. The CDR3 DNA reads as TGTGCCACCAGTGATTCGCCGGTAGAGACCCAGTACTTC.

The V gene is TRBV11-3, the J gene TRBJ2-1, with 11 bases fitting TRBD2. The V and J ends lost 5 bases and 3 bases, in that order; junction bases with no gene match: 3. CDR1 is SGHNT and CDR2 is YENEEA in the germline V gene. The CDR3 covers 15 residues. CDR3 protein: CASSLTSGDYNEQFF. The CDR3 bases are TGTGCCAGCAGCCTGACTAGCGGGGACTACAATGAGCAGTTCTTC.

This chain connects TRBV11-2 to TRBJ2-3, with TRBD2 matching 9 bases. The length of the CDR3 is 16 residues. Per germline, CDR1 SGHAT and CDR2 FQNNGV. The V and J ends lost 5 bases and 1 base, in that order; junction bases with no gene match: 7. The CDR3 sequence is CASSRAWTSGTDTQYF. Written as DNA, the CDR3 is TGTGCCAGCAGCCGCGCGTGGACTAGCGGCACAGATACGCAGTATTTT.

The chain couples TRBV24-1 to TRBJ1-1; D not certain. The CDR3 consists of 14 residues. Germline CDR1 and CDR2: KGHDR and SFDVKD. Trimming took 6 bases from V and 0 from J, leaving 10 bases between them. CDR3 DNA sequence: TGTGCCACCAGTTCGGCGGGGATGAACACTGAAGCTTTCTTT. Residues: CATSSAGMNTEAFF.

The chain links TRBV24-1 to TRBJ2-1; 8 bases map to TRBD2. Germline V gene data show CDR1 as KGHDR and CDR2 as SFDVKD. Germline trimming cut 4 bases from V and 0 bases from J; bases unmatched to any gene: 10. CDR3 length: 18 residues. Here the CDR3 reads CATSDPGTRTGSYNEQFF. The DNA for the CDR3 is TGTGCCACCAGTGACCCGGGGACTAGAACTGGCTCCTACAATGAGCAGTTCTTC.

Notes on this clone: One end of the junction is discordant with germline, which a read error may explain. The rearrangement joins TRBV25-1 to TRBJ1-5; D remains ambiguous. The CDR3 sequence is 15 residues long. Germline values: CDR1 MGHDK, CDR2 SYGVNS. The chain's CDR3 is CATSLELTTNQPQHF. In DNA form, the CDR3 reads TGTGCCACCAGTCTCGAACTCACCACCAATCAGCCCCAGCATTTT.

This clone was recorded only once. This rearrangement joins TRBV2 to TRBJ1-4; maybe TRBD1 (6 bases). Germline V gives CDR1 SNHLY, CDR2 FYNNEI. This CDR3 has 14 amino acids. The germline V and J ends were trimmed by 4 bases and 7 bases, with 13 bases remaining between them. The chain's CDR3 is CASSGGQLSEKLFF. CDR3 coding DNA: TGTGCCAGCAGTGGCGGACAGCTGAGTGAAAAACTGTTTTTT.